This T cell receptor delta chain was sequenced for a study of gammadelta T cells in human blood (dated by TCRdb to 2018 to 2021). A note on this clone: Its antigen is unknown. The sample holds no much larger clone one base away, and base qualities are not on file.

On the study overall, not on this receptor specifically: The study reported that microbial exposure appeared to drive polyclonal expansion of innate gamma-delta T cells immediately after birth.

Via the germline V gene, CDR1 is GEAIGNYY and CDR2 EKD. Unmatched junction bases come to 3, with V trimmed by 2 bases and J by 1 base. Including cysteine and phenylalanine, the CDR3 has 18 amino acids. Only CDR3 DNA remains: 54 bases, in frame from the first base. Libraries were constructed by RT-PCR. TCRdb lists the instrument as Illumina MiSeq. Identical DNA sequences were merged into single rows after TCRdb reprocessed the public reads with CATT. The sample profile shows approximately 1,000 delta-chain clones; roughly a fifth of them were found once. The top ten hold 15% to 20% of the sample. Recombination joined TRDV2 with TRDJ3; 11 bases in the junction line up with TRDD3. The J gene, left out of TCRdb, was set here by checking the DNA against germline. This TCR came from a human donor. Sequencing was done on a sample of Vgamma9Vdelta2 gamma-delta T cells from infant blood. The CDR3 here reads CACDILGDNSWDTRQMFF. The base sequence is TGTGCCTGTGACATACTGGGGGATAATTCCTGGGACACCCGACAGATGTTTTTC.